This T cell receptor (beta chain) was sequenced for a study of PD-1 blockade in mismatch repair-deficient tumors. Whole-study results and caveats: Tumor-resident clones, often undetectable pretreatment in blood, expanded then contracted after pembrolizumab.

Profiling relied on immunoSEQ multiplex PCR, and the TCRdb table lists in-frame clones only, not all of them. The data contain under 95,000 clones, roughly 80% of them singletons. The CDR3 sequence is 12 residues long. The V end lost 6 bases, the J end lost 4 bases, and 10 bases lay between the germline ends. From germline, CDR1 is MNHNS and CDR2 SASEGT. This clone appeared once. As yet, its antigen is unknown. This clonotype was obtained from an adult with mismatch repair-deficient cancer. The chain combines TRBV6-1 with TRBJ2-7; D is unresolved. Source: peripheral blood, taken 44 weeks after starting pembrolizumab. CDR3 protein: CASRQQLYEQYF. As DNA, the CDR3 is TGTGCCAGCAGGCAGCAGCTGTACGAGCAGTACTTC.